This T cell receptor (beta chain) was captured by sequencing in a study of beta chain features in type 1 diabetes. Findings and limits, study-wide: TCRB CDR3 length was moderately but significantly reduced in all four CD4+ subsets of Type 1 diabetes patients.

The CDR3 totals 13 residues. V lost 3 bases to trimming and J lost 5 bases; unmatched junction nucleotides: 1. Germline V gene sequence: CDR1 SGHNT, CDR2 YYREEE (reference sequence). What was sequenced were expressed TCRB transcripts, since all of the isolated RNA had been reverse transcribed. Profiling relied on immunoSEQ multiplex PCR, and the TCRdb table lists in-frame clones only, not all of them. The sample has fewer than 25,000 clones; about 69% are singletons. This clone was detected once. Its specificity is not known. The chain is built from TRBV5-4 and TRBJ2-1; 8 bases fit TRBD1. The sequence derives from a young man with type 1 diabetes. The sequenced sample consisted of Tregs from blood. The CDR3 protein is CASSSDRDNEQFF. The CDR3, as DNA: TGTGCCAGCAGCTCGGACAGGGACAATGAGCAGTTCTTC.